This is a list of T cell receptor beta chains from one sample in a study of blood T cell repertoires in COVID-19. Profiling relied on immunoSEQ multiplex PCR, and the TCRdb table lists in-frame clones only, not all of them. The sample consists of roughly 45,000 clones, about 89% of them appearing once. Sequencing input: peripheral blood. The receptors here all came from a human donor in a cohort sampled during active COVID-19. The CDR3 runs from the conserved cysteine through the conserved F or W. A D gene is named only where the DNA matches it firmly. Clone size is shown for a subset of rows, as once, few, many or a class of expanded clone.

cdr3_aa cdr3_nt j_call clone_size v_call d_call
CASSQGSYEQYF TGTGCCAGCAGCCAGGGTTCCTACGAGCAGTACTTC TRBJ2-7 - TRBV12-3/TRBV12-4 -
CATSDLGTFEQYF TGTGCCACCAGTGATTTGGGTACTTTCGAGCAGTACTTC TRBJ2-7 - TRBV24-1 -
CASSTRGQNYGYTF TGTGCCAGCAGCACCAGGGGGCAGAACTATGGCTACACCTTC TRBJ1-2 - TRBV9 TRBD1
CASSHGTGYYEQYF TGTGCCAGTAGCCACGGGACAGGGTATTACGAGCAGTACTTC TRBJ2-7 - TRBV19 TRBD1
CASNRAEAEAFF TGTGCCAGCAACCGGGCGGAGGCTGAAGCTTTCTTT TRBJ1-1 few TRBV7-9 -
CASSVAGWTRGEQFF TGTGCCAGCAGCGTAGCAGGTTGGACCCGGGGTGAGCAGTTCTTC TRBJ2-1 - TRBV9 -
CASSAGQGALRSANTIYF TGTGCCAGCAGCGCGGGACAGGGGGCCCTTCGTTCGGCAAACACCATATATTTT TRBJ1-3 - TRBV25-1 TRBD1
CASSGPGPTDTQYF TGTGCCAGCAGTGGGCCAGGGCCGACAGATACGCAGTATTTT TRBJ2-3 - TRBV25-1 -
CASSLSQGGTEAFF TGTGCCAGCAGCTTATCGCAAGGGGGCACTGAAGCTTTCTTT TRBJ1-1 - TRBV11-2 -
CASRDRGTNYGYTF TGTGCCAGCAGAGACAGGGGGACTAACTATGGCTACACCTTC TRBJ1-2 few TRBV2 TRBD1
CASSSSASRGGTDTQYF TGTGCCAGCAGCTCGAGCGCCTCCCGGGGGGGCACAGATACGCAGTATTTT TRBJ2-3 - TRBV11-3 TRBD2
CASSDGGGQSYEQYF TGCGCCAGCAGTGATGGAGGAGGGCAGAGCTACGAGCAGTACTTC TRBJ2-7 - TRBV10-2 -
CASSAGWQEDTEAFF TGTGCCAGCAGTGCCGGTTGGCAGGAGGACACTGAAGCTTTCTTT TRBJ1-1 - TRBV25-1 -
CASSSAQAQSRYGYTF TGTGCCAGCAGTTCCGCACAGGCCCAGAGCCGCTATGGCTACACCTTC TRBJ1-2 - TRBV6-5 -
CASSFRGNTEAFF TGTGCCAGCAGCTTTCGCGGAAACACTGAAGCTTTCTTT TRBJ1-1 - TRBV3-1/TRBV3-2 -
CASSLTGYNEQFF TGTGCCAGCAGTTTGACGGGTTACAATGAGCAGTTCTTC TRBJ2-1 - TRBV6-5 -
CASSLVGTGMSTDTQYF TGTGCCAGCAGCTTAGTCGGGACAGGGATGAGCACAGATACGCAGTATTTT TRBJ2-3 once TRBV7-2 TRBD1
CASISGTGASPLHF TGTGCCAGCATCTCGGGGACAGGGGCCTCACCCCTCCACTTT TRBJ1-6 once TRBV28 TRBD1
CASSPGTGWKSGYTF TGCGCCAGCAGCCCCGGGACAGGATGGAAAAGTGGCTACACCTTC TRBJ1-2 - TRBV4-3 TRBD1
CASSTRQSAGDGYTF TGCGCCAGCAGCACCCGACAGTCGGCGGGGGATGGCTACACCTTC TRBJ1-2 - TRBV4-3 -
CASSLTQGPTEAFF TGTGCCAGCAGCTTAACGCAGGGGCCCACTGAAGCTTTCTTT TRBJ1-1 - TRBV7-9 -
CASSQRTLTAYGYTF TGCGCCAGCAGCCAACGTACACTTACAGCCTATGGCTACACCTTC TRBJ1-2 - TRBV4-1 -
CASSLSRLGQNTYEQYF TGTGCCAGCAGCCTATCCAGACTGGGACAAAACACCTACGAGCAGTACTTC TRBJ2-7 - TRBV11-2 -
CASSFKQGAHGYTF TGCGCCAGCAGCTTCAAACAGGGGGCGCATGGCTACACCTTC TRBJ1-2 - TRBV5-1 TRBD1
CASSYRGVTYGYTF TGTGCCAGCAGTTACAGGGGCGTAACCTATGGCTACACCTTC TRBJ1-2 once TRBV6-2/TRBV6-3 -
CASSQVSGGEQYF TGTGCCAGCAGCCAAGTGTCCGGGGGAGAGCAGTACTTC TRBJ2-7 - TRBV14 -
CASSLGSGMNTEAFF TGTGCCAGCAGCTTGGGGTCAGGCATGAACACTGAAGCTTTCTTT TRBJ1-1 once TRBV5-4 -
CASSQGRSGFGASGNTIYF TGTGCCAGCAGCCAAGGGAGATCAGGATTTGGGGCGTCAGGAAACACCATATATTTT TRBJ1-3 - TRBV3-1/TRBV3-2 -
CASSLTSGDTYEQYF TGCGCCAGCAGCCTGACTAGCGGGGATACCTACGAGCAGTACTTC TRBJ2-7 - TRBV4-1 TRBD2
CASSPGEGTLPSYEQYF TGTGCCAGCAGCCCGGGGGAAGGGACGCTCCCCTCCTACGAGCAGTACTTC TRBJ2-7 - TRBV4-2 -
CASSLDRGTEAFF TGTGCCAGCTCACTCGACAGGGGGACTGAAGCTTTCTTT TRBJ1-1 - TRBV18 TRBD1
CASSIRRDRANQPQHF TGTGCCAGTAGTATCCGCCGGGACAGGGCGAATCAGCCCCAGCATTTT TRBJ1-5 - TRBV19 TRBD1
CASSQGFSGTTGSYEQYF TGTGCCAGCAGCCAAGGATTTTCCGGGACTACCGGAAGCTACGAGCAGTACTTC TRBJ2-7 - TRBV4-2 TRBD2
CASSATGTRSTDTQYF TGTGCCAGCTCAGCAACCGGGACAAGAAGCACAGATACGCAGTATTTT TRBJ2-3 - TRBV18 -
CASSIREGAGAEAFF TGTGCCAGTAGTATTAGGGAAGGGGCAGGAGCTGAAGCTTTCTTT TRBJ1-1 - TRBV19 -
CASSSPLLAQEQFF TGTGCCAGCAGTTCCCCGCTACTAGCGCAAGAGCAGTTCTTC TRBJ2-1 - TRBV6-5 TRBD2
CASSLGGRVTYEQYF TGTGCCAGCAGCTTAGGCGGCAGGGTAACCTACGAGCAGTACTTC TRBJ2-7 - TRBV7-8 -
CASSFPRDRDYEQYF TGTGCCAGCAGCTTCCCCCGGGACAGGGACTACGAGCAGTACTTC TRBJ2-7 - TRBV11-2 TRBD1
CASRSGGQSPLHF TGTGCCAGCAGATCAGGGGGCCAGTCACCCCTCCACTTT TRBJ1-6 - TRBV2 TRBD1
CASSERPQTNYGYTF TGCGCCAGCAGCGAGCGTCCTCAGACTAACTATGGCTACACCTTC TRBJ1-2 - TRBV5-1 -
CAISERGGGATDTQYF TGTGCCATCAGTGAGAGGGGCGGGGGGGCTACAGATACGCAGTATTTT TRBJ2-3 - TRBV10-3 TRBD2
CASERQGHGYTF TGTGCCAGCGAAAGACAAGGCCATGGCTACACCTTC TRBJ1-2 - TRBV7-9 -
CASSFVDGGTEAFF TGCGCCAGCAGCTTTGTGGATGGAGGCACTGAAGCTTTCTTT TRBJ1-1 - TRBV5-1 -
CASSQDEAGGYNEQFF TGCGCCAGCAGCCAAGATGAAGCGGGGGGGTACAATGAGCAGTTCTTC TRBJ2-1 - TRBV4-3 TRBD2
CASSQRTGASGPQHF TGTGCCAGCAGCCAACGGACAGGAGCCTCAGGGCCCCAGCATTTT TRBJ1-5 once TRBV3-1/TRBV3-2 TRBD1
CAISGTVNTEAFF TGTGCCATCAGTGGGACAGTGAACACTGAAGCTTTCTTT TRBJ1-1 - TRBV10-3 -
CASSPRGSSYEQYF TGCGCCAGCAGCCCGCGGGGGTCCTCCTACGAGCAGTACTTC TRBJ2-7 once TRBV4-3 TRBD2
CASSFPSGSSYEQYF TGTGCCAGCAGCTTCCCCAGCGGGTCCTCCTACGAGCAGTACTTC TRBJ2-7 - TRBV7-9 -
CASTNSGNTIYF TGTGCCAGCACAAACTCTGGAAACACCATATATTTT TRBJ1-3 - TRBV12-3/TRBV12-4 -
CASSLWGAGANVLTF TGTGCCAGCAGTTTATGGGGCGCTGGGGCCAACGTCCTGACTTTC TRBJ2-6 - TRBV27 -
CASSQLAGTGPYEQYF TGTGCCAGCAGCCAACTTGCCGGGACAGGACCCTACGAGCAGTACTTC TRBJ2-7 - TRBV14 TRBD1
CASSHGLLIAEAFF TGTGCCAGCAGTCATGGACTATTGATCGCTGAAGCTTTCTTT TRBJ1-1 - TRBV5-5 -
CASSAGATNEKLFF TGTGCCAGCAGCGCGGGAGCAACTAATGAAAAACTGTTTTTT TRBJ1-4 - TRBV9 -
CASSRDRSYEQYF TGTGCCAGCTCACGGGACAGGTCCTACGAGCAGTACTTC TRBJ2-7 - TRBV18 TRBD1